This T cell receptor beta chain was recovered during a study of control samples from healthy donors and cancer patients. Profiled with immunoSEQ multiplex PCR; TCRdb holds only in-frame clones, not every one. Here the sample spans approximately 100,000 clones, approximately 87% being singletons. Sequencing input: blood. The clonotype originates from a woman between 40 and 50 years old in good health.

As DNA, the CDR3 is TGTGCCAGTGGCGGAACGAACAATGAGCAGTTCTTC. Translating gives CASGGTNNEQFF. The chain combines TRBV6-5 with TRBJ2-1; D is ambiguous. This CDR3 region has 12 residues. The germline gives CDR1 MNHEY, CDR2 SVGAGI. V was clipped by 9 bases and J by 5 bases, with 11 bases between them.